This T cell receptor beta chain was recovered during a study of a mutant IDH1 vaccine in newly diagnosed glioma. The overall study: Antecedent treatment encompassed radiotherapy, temozolomide, or their combination; the majority received both. The study's findings and limits: Pseudoprogression apparently lacked any relation to changes in top peripheral T cell clonotypes.

Data came from immunoSEQ multiplex PCR; TCRdb stores just in-frame clones and leaves some out. The sample has about 85,000 clones; over 85% are singletons. Time point in this sample: week 47, end of study. The study gave 300 ug of mutant IDH1 20-mer peptide per vaccine dose, with topical imiquimod. As for this clone: Its antigen is unknown.

This CDR3 has 11 amino acids. V lost 5 bases and J 9 bases, leaving 8 bases between the germline ends. The germline CDR1 and CDR2 sequences are SEHNR and FQNEAQ (reference sequence). The starting material was PBMCs, obtained from a glioma patient whose treatment included an IDH1 peptide vaccine. The sequence was obtained from a woman in her forties or fifties with glioma. The chain carries TRBV7-9 and TRBJ2-1, with a tentative D call TRBD1 (5 bases). Written as DNA, the CDR3 is TGTGCCAGCAGCATAGGGGTTGAGCAGTTCTTC. Protein: CASSIGVEQFF.